This passage covers 20 T cell receptor beta chains from one sample sequenced in a study of CD8 T cells in ankylosing spondylitis. MiXCR, applied by TCRdb to the 5' RACE reads, yields one record per CDR3 protein. The sample has a few hundred thousand distinct CDR3 sequences, 20% seen once. Sequenced sample: blood, either unsorted or a sorted T cell fraction (not recorded which). The source of these receptors is a male donor with ankylosing spondylitis or in good health (not recorded which).

The J gene is TRBJ1-1, the V gene TRBV12-3 or TRBV12-4; no clear D gene. The CDR3 runs 16 residues. Trimming cost V 5 bases and J 0 bases, with 16 bases left between them. As DNA, the CDR3 is TGTGCCAGCAGTCCCCGGCCAGCCACCATGAACACTGAAGCTTTCTTT. This codes for CASSPRPATMNTEAFF.

V is TRBV29-1 and J is TRBJ2-7; 11 bases are a match to TRBD1. The length of the CDR3 is 13 residues. Unmatched junction bases numbered 4, after V lost 4 bases and J lost 5 bases. The germline gives CDR1 SQVTM, CDR2 ANQGSEA. CDR3 bases: TGCAGCGTTGTTTGGACAGGGGGCCACGAGCAGTACTTC. Encoded protein: CSVVWTGGHEQYF.

This clonotype has a handful of counts. The chain has TRBV20-1 and TRBJ2-7, with D perhaps assigned TRBD1 or TRBD2 (5 bases each). This CDR3 is 15 amino acids long. Trimming left V 0 bases short and J 0 bases short, with 12 bases between. From germline, CDR1 is DFQATT and CDR2 SNEGSKA (reference sequence). CDR3: CSARDWGSSSYEQYF. For the CDR3, the DNA is TGCAGTGCTAGAGATTGGGGGTCGAGCTCCTACGAGCAGTACTTC.

The J gene is TRBJ2-6, the V gene TRBV28, with 7 nucleotides matching TRBD1. Germline CDR1 reads MDHEN; CDR2 reads SYDVKM. V gave up 9 bases and J gave up 0 bases; unmatched junction bases: 5. The CDR3 spans 15 residues. CDR3 DNA sequence: TGTGCCAGTCGGGACAGAATCTCTGGGGCCAACGTCCTGACTTTC. Its translation is CASRDRISGANVLTF.

The genes are TRBV3-1 and TRBJ2-4; D unresolved. The V gene's germline CDR1 is LGHDT and CDR2 YNNKEL (reference sequence). The V end was cut by 1 base, the J end by 0 bases, with 13 bases between. This CDR3 region has 17 residues. The CDR3 DNA follows: TGTGCCAGCAGCCAAGCAGTCGGAGTGGGAGCCAAAAACATTCAGTACTTC. It yields the protein CASSQAVGVGAKNIQYF.

The chain links TRBV27 to TRBJ2-7; TRBD1 matches at 8 bases. The V gene's germline CDR1 is MNHEY and CDR2 SMNVEV (reference sequence). The ends lost 6 bases at V and 6 bases at J; junction bases unmatched: 10. The CDR3 has 14 residues. The CDR3 DNA sequence: TGTGCCAGCAGCTCGGGGACAGGTGTCAGCGAGCAGTACTTC. Protein product: CASSSGTGVSEQYF.

The chain links TRBV12-3 or TRBV12-4 to TRBJ1-6, with D possibly TRBD1 on 5 matching bases. V was clipped by 6 bases and J by 10 bases, with 19 bases between them. CDR3 length equals 15 residues. The CDR3 nucleotides read TGTGCCAGCAGCCCTTCTCGGGGCACTAACTCACCCCTCCACTTT. Translating gives CASSPSRGTNSPLHF.

V gene TRBV30 combines with J gene TRBJ1-1; D gene unclear. V was pared by 1 base and J by 4 bases, with 10 bases between. The germline gives CDR1 GTSNPN, CDR2 SVGIG (reference sequence). The CDR3 is 13 residues long. This chain's CDR3 is CAWSGIAGTEAFF. Here the CDR3 DNA reads TGTGCCTGGAGTGGGATAGCTGGCACTGAAGCTTTCTTT.

A few counts support this clonotype. The V and J genes are TRBV12-3 or TRBV12-4 and TRBJ2-3, with D uncertain. Trimming shortened V by 1 base and J by 0 bases, and 5 bases separated the two germline ends. This CDR3 has 14 amino acids. In DNA form, the CDR3 reads TGTGCCAGCAGTTTAGGCACTAGCACAGATACGCAGTATTTT. This codes for CASSLGTSTDTQYF.

A few counts support this clonotype. The chain joins TRBV10-3 to TRBJ2-1; 7 bases align to TRBD1. After removal of 7 bases from V and 3 bases from J, the junction contained 9 bases not matched to a gene. The germline V gene has CDR1 ENHRY and CDR2 SYGVKD. The CDR3 contains 15 residues. The CDR3 loop is CAINEQGPDYNEQFF. The CDR3 DNA is TGTGCCATCAATGAACAGGGGCCTGACTACAATGAGCAGTTCTTC.

This clonotype showed up just a few times. The gene calls are TRBV12-3 or TRBV12-4 and TRBJ2-4; D is uncertain. The V end was cut by 3 bases, the J end by 10 bases, with 13 bases between. The CDR3 is 13 residues long. For the CDR3, the DNA is TGTGCCAGCAGTTTTGGTCTGGCAAGTATTCAGTACTTC. Translation gives CASSFGLASIQYF.

The gene calls are TRBV7-9 and TRBJ2-3; D not resolved. Germline CDR1 is SEHNR and CDR2 is FQNEAQ (reference sequence). The V and J ends lost 5 bases and 2 bases respectively, with 8 bases between them. CDR3 length equals 13 residues. CDR3 bases: TGTGCCAGCAGCCCCCGAGCCACAGATACGCAGTATTTT. It translates to CASSPRATDTQYF. Full variable domain (outside the CDR3, taken from reference TRBV7-9 and TRBJ2-3): DTGVSQNPRHKITKRGQNVTFRCDPISEHNRLYWYRQTLGQGPEFLTYFQNEAQLEKSRLLSDRFSAERPKGSFSTLEIQRTEQGDSAMYLCASSPRATDTQYFGPGTRLTVL.

The sample holds a few counts of this clonotype. J is TRBJ2-7 and V is TRBV7-9; 7 positions match TRBD1. CDR3 length: 12 amino acids. V gave up 1 base and J gave up 6 bases; unmatched junction bases: 0. The germline gives CDR1 SEHNR, CDR2 FQNEAQ (reference sequence). The CDR3 reads CASSLGDSEQYF. For the CDR3, the DNA is TGTGCCAGCAGCTTAGGGGACAGCGAGCAGTACTTC.

The CDR3 reads CASSFLVTTDTQYF. CDR3 coding DNA: TGTGCCAGCAGTTTTTTGGTTACCACAGATACGCAGTATTTT. The rearrangement joins TRBV12-3 or TRBV12-4 to TRBJ2-3; D is unclear. V lost 3 bases and J lost 2, with 9 bases in between. This CDR3 spans 14 amino acids.

The V call is TRBV7-9, the J call TRBJ2-7; tentatively, D is TRBD1 (5 bases). The CDR3 covers 14 residues. Trimming removed 5 bases at V and 3 bases at J, with 14 bases between. The V gene's germline CDR1 is SEHNR and CDR2 FQNEAQ (reference sequence). In DNA form, the CDR3 reads TGTGCCAGCAGCCCGACAGTACTGAGCTACGAGCAGTACTTC. Translation: CASSPTVLSYEQYF. Looking up the rest from reference TRBV7-9 and TRBJ2-7 gives the full variable domain: DTGVSQNPRHKITKRGQNVTFRCDPISEHNRLYWYRQTLGQGPEFLTYFQNEAQLEKSRLLSDRFSAERPKGSFSTLEIQRTEQGDSAMYLCASSPTVLSYEQYFGPGTRLTVT.

The sample holds a few counts of this clonotype. V and J are TRBV7-2 and TRBJ2-7, with D perhaps being TRBD1 or TRBD2 (6 bases each). The germline CDR1 and CDR2 sequences are SGHTA and FQGNSA. CDR3 size: 14 residues. Between the trimmed V and J ends, which lost 1 base and 3 bases, there was a span of 10 bases. The CDR3 here is CASSLGRDNYEQYF. Written as DNA, the CDR3 is TGTGCCAGCAGCTTAGGGCGGGACAACTACGAGCAGTACTTC.

The chain employs TRBV7-8 and TRBJ2-3; TRBD1 aligns across 9 bases. Germline CDR1 SGHVS, CDR2 FQNEAQ. Losses at the gene ends were 1 base for V and 4 bases for J; bases not matched to a gene: 6. The CDR3 is made up of 16 amino acids. The CDR3, as DNA: TGTGCCAGCAGCTTAGTTTTGGGACAGGGTTCAGATACGCAGTATTTT. Amino acids: CASSLVLGQGSDTQYF.

This clonotype was counted at least ten times. This chain connects TRBV20-1 to TRBJ2-1; TRBD2 matches 7 bases. The CDR3 is made up of 15 amino acids. Germline CDR1 reads DFQATT; CDR2 reads SNEGSKA (reference sequence). V was clipped by 1 base and J by 5 bases; unmatched bases: 8. CDR3 sequence: CSARVTSDDHNEQFF. DNA of the CDR3: TGCAGTGCTAGAGTCACTAGCGACGACCACAATGAGCAGTTCTTC.

This clonotype came up a few times. This rearrangement joins TRBV5-5 to TRBJ2-7; 9 bases match TRBD1. The V segment lost 4 bases and the J segment 5 bases; nucleotides outside the gene matches: 10. The CDR3 spans 15 residues. The germline gives CDR1 SGHKS, CDR2 YYEKEE (reference sequence). CDR3 nucleotides: TGTGCCAGCAGCGCTCCGGGACAGGGTCTTGACGAGCAGTACTTC. It yields the protein CASSAPGQGLDEQYF.

This clonotype was observed a handful of times. The chain couples TRBV29-1 to TRBJ1-2; D is undetermined. V was clipped by 0 bases and J by 4 bases, with 12 bases between them. The CDR3 totals 14 residues. Germline V gives CDR1 SQVTM, CDR2 ANQGSEA. Here the CDR3 reads CSVEEGRYLYGYTF. The CDR3 DNA follows: TGCAGCGTTGAAGAAGGGCGGTACCTCTATGGCTACACCTTC.